This T cell receptor beta chain derives from a study of tumour-infiltrating T cells in Burkitt lymphoma. About the study: Productive clonality predicted overall and progression-free survival.

Only in-frame clones appear in the TCRdb table, and some are missing; sequencing was by immunoSEQ multiplex PCR. The repertoire holds approximately 15,000 clones, more than 65% seen once, with under 2.5% in the top ten. Per germline, CDR1 MNHEY and CDR2 SVGAGI. The CDR3 consists of 13 residues. Trimming pared 4 bases from V and 2 bases from J, leaving 7 bases between. Sequences were obtained from tumor tissue. The rearrangement joins TRBV6-5 to TRBJ2-3; unclear D gene. This TCR was recovered from a human donor with diffuse large B-cell lymphoma. The CDR3 protein is CASSLQNTDTQYF. CDR3 sequence (DNA): TGTGCCAGCAGTTTACAGAACACAGATACGCAGTATTTT.